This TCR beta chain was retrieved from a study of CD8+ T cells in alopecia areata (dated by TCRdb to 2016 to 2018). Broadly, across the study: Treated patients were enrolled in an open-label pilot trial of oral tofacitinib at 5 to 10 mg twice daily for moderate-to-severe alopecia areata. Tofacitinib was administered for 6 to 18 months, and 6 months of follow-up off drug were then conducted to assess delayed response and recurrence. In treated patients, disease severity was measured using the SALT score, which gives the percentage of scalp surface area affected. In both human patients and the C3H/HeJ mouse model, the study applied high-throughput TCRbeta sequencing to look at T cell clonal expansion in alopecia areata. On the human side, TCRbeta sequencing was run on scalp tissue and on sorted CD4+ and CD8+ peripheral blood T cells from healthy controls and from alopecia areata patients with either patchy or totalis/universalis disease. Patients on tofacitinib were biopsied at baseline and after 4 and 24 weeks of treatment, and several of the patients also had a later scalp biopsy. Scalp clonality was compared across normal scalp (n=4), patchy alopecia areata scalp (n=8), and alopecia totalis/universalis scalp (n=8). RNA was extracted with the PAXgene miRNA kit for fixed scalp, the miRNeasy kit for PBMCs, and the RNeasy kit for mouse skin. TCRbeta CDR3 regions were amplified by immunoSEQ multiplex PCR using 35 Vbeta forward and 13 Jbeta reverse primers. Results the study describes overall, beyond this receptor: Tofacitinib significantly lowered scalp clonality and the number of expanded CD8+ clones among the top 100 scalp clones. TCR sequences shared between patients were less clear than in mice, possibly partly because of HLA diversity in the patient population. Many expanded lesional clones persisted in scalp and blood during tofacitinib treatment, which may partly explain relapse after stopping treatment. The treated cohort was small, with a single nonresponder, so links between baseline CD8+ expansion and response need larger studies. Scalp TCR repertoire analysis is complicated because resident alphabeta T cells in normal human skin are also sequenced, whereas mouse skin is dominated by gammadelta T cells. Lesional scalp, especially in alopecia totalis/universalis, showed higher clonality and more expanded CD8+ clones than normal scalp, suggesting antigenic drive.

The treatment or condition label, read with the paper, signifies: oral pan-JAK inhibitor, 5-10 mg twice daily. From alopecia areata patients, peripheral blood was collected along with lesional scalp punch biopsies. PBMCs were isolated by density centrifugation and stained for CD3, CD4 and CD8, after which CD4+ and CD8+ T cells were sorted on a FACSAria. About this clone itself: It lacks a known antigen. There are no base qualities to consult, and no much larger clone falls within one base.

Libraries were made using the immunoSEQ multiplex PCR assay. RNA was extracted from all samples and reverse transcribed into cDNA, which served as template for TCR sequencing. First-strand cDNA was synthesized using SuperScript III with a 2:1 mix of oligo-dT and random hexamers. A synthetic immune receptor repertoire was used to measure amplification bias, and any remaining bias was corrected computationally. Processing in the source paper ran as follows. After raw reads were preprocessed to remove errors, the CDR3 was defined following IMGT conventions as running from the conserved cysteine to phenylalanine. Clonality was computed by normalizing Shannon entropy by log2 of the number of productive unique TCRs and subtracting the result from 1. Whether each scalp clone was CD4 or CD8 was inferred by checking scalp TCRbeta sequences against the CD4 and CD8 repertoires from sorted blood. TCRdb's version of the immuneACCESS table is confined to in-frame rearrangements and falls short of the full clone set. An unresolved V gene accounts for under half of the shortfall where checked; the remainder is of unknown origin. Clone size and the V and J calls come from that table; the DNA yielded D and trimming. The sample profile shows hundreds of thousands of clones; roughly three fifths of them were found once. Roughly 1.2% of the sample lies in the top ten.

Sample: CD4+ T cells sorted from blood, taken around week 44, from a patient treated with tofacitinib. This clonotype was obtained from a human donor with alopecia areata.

The CDR3 here reads CAISEGQGGSPLHF. At the DNA level, the sequence is TGTGCCATCAGTGAGGGTCAGGGGGGATCACCCCTCCACTTT. The chain employs TRBV10-3 and TRBJ1-6; TRBD1 aligns with 7 central bases. The germline V gene gives CDR1 as ENHRY and CDR2 as SYGVKD. CDR3 length: 14 amino acids, cysteine to phenylalanine. The retained sequence is limited to the CDR3, 42 bases, with the frame set at the first base. Trimming removed 2 bases from V and 10 bases from J; the gene matches leave 5 bases unexplained.